The entry below gives a single TCR beta chain sequence along with its context. This specimen belongs to a study of control samples from healthy donors and cancer patients. Between the trimmed V and J ends, which lost 7 bases and 5 bases, there was a span of 8 bases. This CDR3 has 11 residues. Germline-derived CDR1 and CDR2 are MNHEY and SVGAGI. Profiled with immunoSEQ multiplex PCR; TCRdb holds only in-frame clones, not every one. The data contain 45,000 to 55,000 clones, 85% to 95% of them singletons. Sequenced: blood. V usage is TRBV6-5 and J usage is TRBJ2-5, with no clear D. This TCR was recovered from a man aged 25-45 years in good health. The CDR3 region has the DNA TGTGCCAGCACCTCCGGGGAGACCCAGTACTTC. This encodes CASTSGETQYF.